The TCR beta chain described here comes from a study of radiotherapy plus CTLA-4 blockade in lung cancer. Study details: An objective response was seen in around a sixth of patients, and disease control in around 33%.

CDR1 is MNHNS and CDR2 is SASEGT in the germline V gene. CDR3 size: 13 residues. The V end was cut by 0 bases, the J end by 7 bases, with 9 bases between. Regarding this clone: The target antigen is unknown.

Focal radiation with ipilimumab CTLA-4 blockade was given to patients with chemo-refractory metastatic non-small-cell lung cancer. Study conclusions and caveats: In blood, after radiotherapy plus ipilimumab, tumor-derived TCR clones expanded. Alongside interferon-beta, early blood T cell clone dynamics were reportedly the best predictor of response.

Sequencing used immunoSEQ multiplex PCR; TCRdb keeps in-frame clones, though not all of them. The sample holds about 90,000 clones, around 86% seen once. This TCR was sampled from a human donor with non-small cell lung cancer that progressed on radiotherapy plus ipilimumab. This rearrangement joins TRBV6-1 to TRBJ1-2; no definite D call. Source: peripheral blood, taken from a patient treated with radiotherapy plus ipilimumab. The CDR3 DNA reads TGTGCCAGCAGTGAAGCGCTAAGAGGTGGCTACACCTTC. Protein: CASSEALRGGYTF.